This T cell receptor (beta chain) was documented in a study of OX40 agonist ivuxolimab in advanced cancers. About the study: Earlier treatment with anti-PD-1, anti-PD-L1 or anti-CTLA-4 was permitted, and roughly 40% had received some.

Concerning this clone: Its specificity is unknown.

Assay used: immunoSEQ multiplex PCR; TCRdb lists only in-frame clones, some missing. This sample has about 80,000 clones; 80% to 90% occur once, and the top ten carry roughly 0.35%. Collection of blood occurred at baseline, at cycle 4 day 1, and at cycle 7 day 1. CDR3 length: 17 amino acids. The germline V gene has CDR1 LNHDA and CDR2 SQIVND (reference sequence). Between the trimmed V and J ends, which lost 3 bases and 2 bases, there was a span of 19 bases. Study-wide results and caveats: Nonresponders included some who also had low normalized T-cell clonal expansion. The antigen specificity of the peripheral T cells (those that were expanded) was not determined.

This clonotype originated in an adult with an advanced solid tumor such as melanoma, head and neck, liver or kidney cancer. This chain uses TRBV19 with TRBJ1-2; D remains ambiguous. The sample consisted of CD4+ or CD8+ T cells sorted from blood, taken in a trial of the OX40 agonist ivuxolimab. The CDR3 protein is CASSIRVQATRNYGYTF. In DNA, the CDR3 is TGTGCCAGTAGTATTCGTGTGCAGGCGACAAGAAACTATGGCTACACCTTC.